This T cell receptor beta chain was obtained from a study of cytomegalovirus exposure and HLA in healthy donors. General observations from the study: The listing of approximately 160 TCR beta chains classed them as cytomegalovirus-associated.

Trimming removed 4 bases at V and 0 bases at J, with 12 bases between. This CDR3 region has 15 residues. Germline loops: CDR1 ENHRY, CDR2 SYGVKD. PCR used 60 Vbeta primers and 13 Jbeta primers. Method: immunoSEQ multiplex PCR; TCRdb's copy keeps in-frame clones and lacks some. Of over 70,000 clones in the sample, roughly 80% were seen once. Concerning this clone: Its cognate antigen is unknown.

The chain is built from TRBV10-3 and TRBJ2-5; tentatively, D is TRBD2 (6 bases). This receptor was taken from a man in his thirties or forties in good health and CMV-seronegative. The sequenced sample was PBMCs. CDR3 protein: CAISVGGANQETQYF. The CDR3 DNA is TGTGCCATCAGTGTAGGAGGGGCCAACCAAGAGACCCAGTACTTC.